This T cell receptor (beta chain) emerged from a study of cytomegalovirus exposure and HLA in healthy donors. The PCR employed 60 Vbeta primers together with 13 Jbeta primers. Data came from immunoSEQ multiplex PCR; TCRdb stores just in-frame clones and leaves some out. The table has 100,000 to 150,000 clones, roughly 80% seen once. This CDR3 has 17 residues. Germline lookup yields CDR1 LNHDA and CDR2 SQIVND (reference sequence). The V gene end was trimmed by 4 bases and the J gene end by 3 bases; junction bases not matched to a gene: 8. The sample comprised PBMCs. The TCR comes from a male donor in good health and CMV-seronegative. This sequence joins TRBV19 and TRBJ2-1; 11 bases agree with TRBD2. The CDR3 nucleotides are TGTGCCAGTAGTACTCCTTGGACTAGCGGGCACTACAATGAGCAGTTCTTC. Translated: CASSTPWTSGHYNEQFF.